This T cell receptor (beta chain) was sequenced during a study of monozygotic twins with inflammatory bowel disease. No DNA is given; TCRdb re-called the 5' RACE reads and lists each CDR3 protein once. This table lists nearly 450,000 distinct CDR3 sequences. The CDR3 consists of 15 residues. Germline CDR1 is DFQATT and CDR2 is SNEGSKA (reference sequence). Study findings and constraints: Especially where disease activity was present, IBD patients had fewer clonotypes in common with others than healthy twins did.

In the case of this clonotype: Its antigen is still unknown.

The origin of this receptor is a human donor with ulcerative colitis or Crohn's disease, or a healthy co-twin of an affected twin (not recorded which). V and J are TRBV20-1 and TRBJ2-1; TCRdb lists TRBD2, though no DNA is available to test this call. The sample comprised blood. CDR3 in amino acids: CSAELAVSSYNEQFF.